This TCR beta chain was sequenced in a study of blood T cell repertoires in COVID-19. The overall study: COVID-19 samples from acute and convalescent phases originated in the United States, Italy and Spain. PBMCs, B-cell-depleted T cells, or T cells were the source of the cDNA or gDNA that made up the material.

Trimming cost V 0 bases and J 0 bases; bases outside gene matches: 5. Germline V gene lookup returns CDR1 SNHLY and CDR2 FYNNEI. The CDR3 runs 17 residues. Using immunoSEQ multiplex PCR, the repertoire was profiled, and TCRdb retains in-frame clones only, with some absent. The sample has about 160,000 clones, approximately 86% seen once. This sequence joins TRBV2 and TRBJ1-5; 7 bases are shared with TRBD1. Input material: peripheral blood. This receptor was obtained from a woman aged 55-69 years who had recovered from COVID-19. The CDR3 coding sequence is TGTGCCAGCAGTGAAGCTTGGACAGGATATAGCAATCAGCCCCAGCATTTT. It is translated as CASSEAWTGYSNQPQHF.